This is a list of T cell receptor beta chains from one sample in a study of blood T cell repertoires in COVID-19. Using immunoSEQ multiplex PCR, the repertoire was profiled, and TCRdb retains in-frame clones only, with some absent. This sample has approximately 220,000 clones, with around 89% found just once. Sequences were obtained from PBMCs or T cells enriched from blood (not recorded which). The receptor source for this set is a woman younger than 30 in a cohort exposed to, infected with or recovered from COVID-19 (not recorded which). The CDR3 runs from the conserved cysteine through the conserved F or W. The order of the fields is J gene, clone size, V gene, D gene, CDR3 DNA, CDR3 protein. D genes are given only for firm matches. Clone size, where shown, is once, few, many, or a class for clones that have expanded.

TRBJ1-1,-,TRBV9,-,TGTGCCAGCAGCGATACCGACAGTGAAGCTTTCTTT,CASSDTDSEAFF
TRBJ1-1,-,TRBV11-1,-,TGTGCCAGCAGCTTAGGGTGGCCAGATGAAGCTTTCTTT,CASSLGWPDEAFF
TRBJ1-1,-,TRBV3-1/TRBV3-2,TRBD1,TGTGCCAGCAGCCAAGTTAACATGGGACAGTTACAGGGTACTGAAGCTTTCTTT,CASSQVNMGQLQGTEAFF
TRBJ2-7,-,TRBV11-2,TRBD1,TGTGCCAGCAGCTTAGTAGGGGGGACAGGGCCCTACGAGCAGTACTTC,CASSLVGGTGPYEQYF
TRBJ2-7,-,TRBV11-2,TRBD2,TGTGCCAGCAGCTTAAGCGGGAATCAAGACGAGCAGTACTTC,CASSLSGNQDEQYF
TRBJ1-3,-,TRBV27,TRBD1,TGTGCCAGCAGTTCCCGGACAGGGGAGACTGGAAACACCATATATTTT,CASSSRTGETGNTIYF
TRBJ1-1,-,TRBV5-1,-,TGCGCCAGCAGCTCGGACACGGTGACTGAAGCTTTCTTT,CASSSDTVTEAFF
TRBJ2-2,-,TRBV7-9,TRBD2,TGTGCCAGCAGCTTTCTAGCGGCCGGGGAGCTGTTTTTT,CASSFLAAGELFF
TRBJ1-5,-,TRBV2,TRBD1,TGTGCCAGCAGTGAACGGACAGGGAGGCAGCCCCAGCATTTT,CASSERTGRQPQHF
TRBJ2-3,-,TRBV5-5,-,TGTGCCAGCAGCTTGACTGGGGCCGGGACTGGACCGGCAGATACGCAGTATTTT,CASSLTGAGTGPADTQYF
TRBJ1-1,-,TRBV7-8,-,TGTGCCAGCAGCCCCTCCATAGGGGGTCACACTGAAGCTTTCTTT,CASSPSIGGHTEAFF
TRBJ2-1,once,TRBV7-3,-,TGTGCCAGCAGCTTTAGCGGTACTACGGGGAATGAGCAGTTCTTC,CASSFSGTTGNEQFF
TRBJ2-2,-,TRBV2,TRBD1,TGTGCCAGCAGTATACAGGGGGGGGAGCTGTTTTTT,CASSIQGGELFF
TRBJ2-2,-,TRBV5-6,TRBD1,TGTGCCAGCAGCTTGTTGGGACAGGGGACCACCGGGGAGCTGTTTTTT,CASSLLGQGTTGELFF
TRBJ2-1,few,TRBV5-1,TRBD1,TGCGCCAGCAGCCTGAGGGGGCAACAGTACAATGAGCAGTTCTTC,CASSLRGQQYNEQFF
TRBJ1-2,-,TRBV2,-,TGTGCCAGCATCCTTACCGCGGGTCAGCTTAACTATGGCTACACCTTC,CASILTAGQLNYGYTF
TRBJ2-3,-,TRBV11-2,-,TGTGCCAGCAGCTGGGAGCGGCAAGGGACGCAGTATTTT,CASSWERQGTQYF
TRBJ1-3,-,TRBV3-1/TRBV3-2,-,TGTGCCAGCAGCAGCGGGTCTTCTGGAAACACCATATATTTT,CASSSGSSGNTIYF
TRBJ1-1,-,TRBV12-3/TRBV12-4,-,TGTGCCAGCAGTCGACAGTATGAAGCTTTCTTT,CASSRQYEAFF
TRBJ2-1,-,TRBV11-1,TRBD2,TGTGCCAGCAGCTTAGAATCAAGCGGGGTCTACAATGAGCAGTTCTTC,CASSLESSGVYNEQFF
TRBJ2-3,-,TRBV9,-,TGTGCCAGCAGCTCACCAGGCTCAGATACGCAGTATTTT,CASSSPGSDTQYF
TRBJ1-5,-,TRBV20-1,-,TGCAGTGCTAGTGGCAGGGGTCAGCCCCAGCATTTT,CSASGRGQPQHF
TRBJ2-5,-,TRBV7-3,-,TGTGCCAGCAGCTCGACTAGGGAAGAGACCCAGTACTTC,CASSSTREETQYF
TRBJ2-5,-,TRBV6-2/TRBV6-3,TRBD2,TGTGCCAGCAGTTACTGGGGACTAGCGGGAGAAGAGACCCAGTACTTC,CASSYWGLAGEETQYF
TRBJ1-6,few,TRBV27,TRBD1,TGTGCCAGCAGTTTATCAGGGACAGGGGCGTTTATGAATTCACCCCTCCACTTT,CASSLSGTGAFMNSPLHF
TRBJ2-7,-,TRBV9,TRBD2,TGTGCCAGCAGCGTAGGGGTCGCGGGGGACGGATACTACGAGCAGTACTTC,CASSVGVAGDGYYEQYF
TRBJ2-1,few,TRBV3-1/TRBV3-2,TRBD2,TGTGCCAGCAGCCGCCCTTACCGGGAGGATGAGCAGTTCTTC,CASSRPYREDEQFF
TRBJ2-7,-,TRBV5-1,-,TGCGCCAGCAGCGTGGCCGGGACCTACGAGCAGTACTTC,CASSVAGTYEQYF
TRBJ2-3,-,TRBV28,TRBD2,TGTGCCAGCAGTTTAGCTTGGGACTACCGCACAGATACGCAGTATTTT,CASSLAWDYRTDTQYF
TRBJ2-7,-,TRBV27,TRBD1,TGTGCCAGCAGTCCAGGGACAGGGGGCAGCTACGAGCAGTACTTC,CASSPGTGGSYEQYF
TRBJ2-2,once,TRBV10-2,-,TGCGCCAGCAGTCGCTCAGGGATGAACACCGGGGAGCTGTTTTTT,CASSRSGMNTGELFF
TRBJ2-1,once,TRBV7-9,-,TGTGCCAGCAGCTTAACGGATGAGCAGTTCTTC,CASSLTDEQFF
TRBJ1-1,-,TRBV6-1,TRBD1,TGTGCCAGCAGTGGAGGGGGGACAGGGGGCAAGGCTGAAGCTTTCTTT,CASSGGGTGGKAEAFF
TRBJ2-1,-,TRBV14,-,TGTGCCAGCAGCCATACCGAGTCCTACAATGAGCAGTTCTTC,CASSHTESYNEQFF
TRBJ2-3,-,TRBV19,TRBD2,TGTGCCAGTAGTATGACTAGCGGGAGGGCAGATACGCAGTATTTT,CASSMTSGRADTQYF
TRBJ2-1,-,TRBV14,TRBD1,TGTGCCAGCAGCCAAGACGAGGGACAGCCTTACAATGAGCAGTTCTTC,CASSQDEGQPYNEQFF
TRBJ2-7,-,TRBV28,-,TGTGCCAGCAGTTTACCGACAGGGAGGTACGAGCAGTACTTC,CASSLPTGRYEQYF
TRBJ1-2,once,TRBV7-9,-,TGTGCCAGCAGTTATGGACAGTCTACTGGTGGCTACACCTTC,CASSYGQSTGGYTF
TRBJ2-3,once,TRBV5-1,-,TGCGCCAGCGCACGGGCGGGGAACACAGATACGCAGTATTTT,CASARAGNTDTQYF
TRBJ1-5,-,TRBV21-1,-,TGTGCCAGCAGCAAAGTGGCTGGGACGGGAGGGGATCAGCCCCAGCATTTT,CASSKVAGTGGDQPQHF
TRBJ2-3,-,TRBV24-1,TRBD2,TGTGCCACCAGTGATACGGGGGGGGAAGATACGCAGTATTTT,CATSDTGGEDTQYF
TRBJ2-3,-,TRBV6-5,TRBD2,TGTGCCAGCAGTTACAAGGGACTAGCGAGCACAGATACGCAGTATTTT,CASSYKGLASTDTQYF
TRBJ2-7,few,TRBV11-3,-,TGTGCCAGCAGCTTAAGTTTCGGGGGGCCCTCCTACGAGCAGTACTTC,CASSLSFGGPSYEQYF
TRBJ1-1,-,TRBV18,TRBD1,TGTGCCAGCTCATCGGGACAGGGATATGAAGCTTTCTTT,CASSSGQGYEAFF
TRBJ2-3,-,TRBV28,TRBD1,TGTGCCAGCAGTCTGCACAGGGGGCTCGGGACAGATACGCAGTATTTT,CASSLHRGLGTDTQYF
TRBJ2-5,once,TRBV5-1,TRBD2,TGCGCCAGCAGCTTGGCCCGGGGGGGCCTCGAGACCCAGTACTTC,CASSLARGGLETQYF
TRBJ1-4,-,TRBV19,-,TGTGCCAGTAGTGAAACGCCGGGGGAAAAACTGTTTTTT,CASSETPGEKLFF
TRBJ1-5,-,TRBV28,-,TGTGCCAGCAGTTCCCCGGACAGTAGCAATCAGCCCCAGCATTTT,CASSSPDSSNQPQHF
TRBJ2-3,-,TRBV7-2,-,TGTGCCAGCAGCCCAGGGGCAAGCACAGATACGCAGTATTTT,CASSPGASTDTQYF